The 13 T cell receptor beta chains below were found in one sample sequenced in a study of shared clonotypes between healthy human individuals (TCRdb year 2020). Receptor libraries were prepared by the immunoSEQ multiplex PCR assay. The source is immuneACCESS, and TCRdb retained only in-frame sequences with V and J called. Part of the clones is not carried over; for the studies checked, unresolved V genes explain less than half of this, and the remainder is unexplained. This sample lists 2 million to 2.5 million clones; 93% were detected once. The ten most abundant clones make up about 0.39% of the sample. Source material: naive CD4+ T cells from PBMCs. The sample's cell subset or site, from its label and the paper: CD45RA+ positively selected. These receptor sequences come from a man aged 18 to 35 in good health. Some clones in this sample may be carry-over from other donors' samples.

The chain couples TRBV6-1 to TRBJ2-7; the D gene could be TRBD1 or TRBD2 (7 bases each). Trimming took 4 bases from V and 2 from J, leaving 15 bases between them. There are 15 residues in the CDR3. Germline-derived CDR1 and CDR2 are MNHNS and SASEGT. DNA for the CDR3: TGTGCCAGCAGTGGACAGGGAGGGGGAACCTACGAGCAGTACTTC. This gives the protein CASSGQGGGTYEQYF.

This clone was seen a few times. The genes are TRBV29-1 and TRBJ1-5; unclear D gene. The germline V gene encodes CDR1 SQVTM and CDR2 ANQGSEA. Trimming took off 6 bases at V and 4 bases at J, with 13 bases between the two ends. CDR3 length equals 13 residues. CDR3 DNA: TGCAGCGTCGGAGGAGCGGATAATCAGCCCCAGCATTTT. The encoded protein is CSVGGADNQPQHF.

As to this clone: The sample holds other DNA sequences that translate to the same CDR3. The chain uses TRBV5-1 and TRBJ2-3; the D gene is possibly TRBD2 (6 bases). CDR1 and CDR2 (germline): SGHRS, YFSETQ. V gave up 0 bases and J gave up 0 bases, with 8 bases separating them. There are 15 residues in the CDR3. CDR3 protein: CASSLGRGSTDTQYF. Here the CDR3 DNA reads TGCGCCAGCAGCTTGGGACGGGGGAGCACAGATACGCAGTATTTT.

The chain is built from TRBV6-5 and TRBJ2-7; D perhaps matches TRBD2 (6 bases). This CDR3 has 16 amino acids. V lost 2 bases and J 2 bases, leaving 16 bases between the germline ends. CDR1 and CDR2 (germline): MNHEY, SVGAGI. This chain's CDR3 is CASSYRRGLLPYEQYF. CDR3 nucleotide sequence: TGTGCCAGCAGTTACCGGAGGGGCCTGCTTCCCTACGAGCAGTACTTC.

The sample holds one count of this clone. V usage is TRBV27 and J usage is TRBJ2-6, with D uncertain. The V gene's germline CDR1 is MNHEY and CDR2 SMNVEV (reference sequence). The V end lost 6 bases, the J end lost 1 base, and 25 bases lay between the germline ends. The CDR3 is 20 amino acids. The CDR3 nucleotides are TGTGCCAGCAGCCGCCGGGTCATAGAATTAGAGTGGTCTGGGGCCAACGTCCTGACTTTC. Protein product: CASSRRVIELEWSGANVLTF. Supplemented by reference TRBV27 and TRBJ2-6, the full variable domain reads EAQVTQNPRYLITVTGKKLTVTCSQNMNHEYMSWYRQDPGLGLRQIYYSMNVEVTDKGDVPEGYKVSRKEKRNFPLILESPSPNQTSLYFCASSRRVIELEWSGANVLTFGAGSRLTVL.

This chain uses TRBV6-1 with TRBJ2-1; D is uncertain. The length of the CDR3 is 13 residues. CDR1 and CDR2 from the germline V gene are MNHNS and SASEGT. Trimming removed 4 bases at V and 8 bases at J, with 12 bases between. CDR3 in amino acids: CASSGIGPHEQFF. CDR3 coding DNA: TGTGCCAGCAGTGGTATAGGACCCCATGAGCAGTTCTTC.

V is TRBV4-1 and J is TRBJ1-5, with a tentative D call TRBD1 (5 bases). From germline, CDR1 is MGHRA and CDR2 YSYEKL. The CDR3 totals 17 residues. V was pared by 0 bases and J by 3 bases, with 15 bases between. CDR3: CASSQDLLRGTNQPQHF. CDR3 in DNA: TGCGCCAGCAGCCAAGATCTTCTTAGGGGAACCAATCAGCCCCAGCATTTT.

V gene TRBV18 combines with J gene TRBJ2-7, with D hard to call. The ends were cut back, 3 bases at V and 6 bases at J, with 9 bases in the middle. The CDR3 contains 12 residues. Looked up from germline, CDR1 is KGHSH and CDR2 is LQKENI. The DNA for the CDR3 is TGTGCCAGCTCACCGGCAACCGCCGAGCAGTACTTC. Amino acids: CASSPATAEQYF.

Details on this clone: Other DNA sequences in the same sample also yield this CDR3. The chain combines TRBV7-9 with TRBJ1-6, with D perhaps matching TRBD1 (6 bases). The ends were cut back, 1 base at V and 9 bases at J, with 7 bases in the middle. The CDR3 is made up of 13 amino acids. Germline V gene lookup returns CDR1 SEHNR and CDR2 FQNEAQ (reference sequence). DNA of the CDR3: TGTGCCAGCAGCTTAGAGGGGGGTTCACCCCTCCACTTT. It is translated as CASSLEGGSPLHF. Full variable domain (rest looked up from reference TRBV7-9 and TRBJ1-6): DTGVSQNPRHKITKRGQNVTFRCDPISEHNRLYWYRQTLGQGPEFLTYFQNEAQLEKSRLLSDRFSAERPKGSFSTLEIQRTEQGDSAMYLCASSLEGGSPLHFGNGTRLTVT.

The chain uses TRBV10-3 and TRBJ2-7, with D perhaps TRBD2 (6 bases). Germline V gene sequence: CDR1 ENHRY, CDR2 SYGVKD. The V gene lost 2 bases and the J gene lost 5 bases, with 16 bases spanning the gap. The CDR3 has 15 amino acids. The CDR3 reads CAISEGWRDRDEQYF. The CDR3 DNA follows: TGTGCCATCAGTGAGGGTTGGCGGGATAGGGACGAGCAGTACTTC.

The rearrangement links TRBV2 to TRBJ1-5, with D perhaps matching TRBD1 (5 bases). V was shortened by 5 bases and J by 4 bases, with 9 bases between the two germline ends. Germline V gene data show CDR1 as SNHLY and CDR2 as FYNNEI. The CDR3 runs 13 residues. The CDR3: CASSLGVNQPQHF. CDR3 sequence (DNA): TGTGCCAGCAGTTTAGGGGTAAATCAGCCCCAGCATTTT.

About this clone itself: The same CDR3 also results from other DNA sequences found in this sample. The CDR3 DNA reads as TGTGCCAGCAGTCCAAGGGGAAGAGGAGAGACCCAGTACTTC. As protein: CASSPRGRGETQYF. The V gene is TRBV27, the J gene TRBJ2-5, with D tentatively TRBD1 (5 bases). This CDR3 is 14 amino acids long. The germline CDR1 and CDR2 sequences are MNHEY and SMNVEV (reference sequence). Trimming shortened V by 5 bases and J by 4 bases, and 14 bases separated the two germline ends.

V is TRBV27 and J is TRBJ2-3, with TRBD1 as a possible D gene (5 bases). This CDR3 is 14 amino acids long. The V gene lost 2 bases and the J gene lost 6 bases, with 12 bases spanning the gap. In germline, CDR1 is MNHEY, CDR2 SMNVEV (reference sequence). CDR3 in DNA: TGTGCCAGCAGTTTAAATCCAGGGCGGGATACGCAGTATTTT. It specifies CASSLNPGRDTQYF.